The sequence of this TCR beta chain was determined in a study of T-cell reconstitution after alpha-beta-depleted transplantation in children. A library of TCRbeta sequences, prepared with unique molecular identifiers, was generated. TCRdb redid the calling of the PCR reads with MiXCR, one entry per CDR3 protein. This table holds about 980,000 distinct CDR3 sequences, about 29% found once. Source: PBMCs, mostly from graft donor cells, taken 360 days after TCRalphabeta/CD19-depleted stem cell transplant. The TCR was taken from a boy younger than two who had a stem cell transplant for SCID, so the T cells may come from the graft donor.

CDR3 in DNA: TGTGCCAGCAGTTCACCTCGACAGGGAGCCTCCTACAATGAGCAGTTCTTC. Residues: CASSSPRQGASYNEQFF. This rearrangement joins TRBV27 to TRBJ2-1, with 7 positions matching TRBD1. V lost 4 bases to trimming and J lost 0 bases; unmatched junction nucleotides: 9. The CDR3 runs to 17 residues. The germline gives CDR1 MNHEY, CDR2 SMNVEV (reference sequence).